This T cell receptor beta chain came from a study of identical twins. One entry per CDR3 protein, called by TCRdb with MiXCR from the 5' RACE reads. The table shows 510,000 or so distinct CDR3 sequences, with 12% to 15% occurring only once. The CDR3 runs 15 residues. Per the germline V gene, CDR1 is SGHRS and CDR2 is YFSETQ. V dropped 4 bases and J dropped 2; count of bases not matched to a gene: 5. This clonotype has just a few counts. These same data were also listed under a study on yellow fever vaccine responses in identical twins.

J is TRBJ2-3 and V is TRBV5-1; TRBD1 aligns across 9 bases. The TCR comes from a woman under 30 in good health. Sequenced material: CD4+ T cells sorted from blood. The CDR3 sequence: CASSTQGAITDTQYF. The CDR3 coding sequence is TGCGCCAGCAGCACACAGGGGGCCATCACAGATACGCAGTATTTT.